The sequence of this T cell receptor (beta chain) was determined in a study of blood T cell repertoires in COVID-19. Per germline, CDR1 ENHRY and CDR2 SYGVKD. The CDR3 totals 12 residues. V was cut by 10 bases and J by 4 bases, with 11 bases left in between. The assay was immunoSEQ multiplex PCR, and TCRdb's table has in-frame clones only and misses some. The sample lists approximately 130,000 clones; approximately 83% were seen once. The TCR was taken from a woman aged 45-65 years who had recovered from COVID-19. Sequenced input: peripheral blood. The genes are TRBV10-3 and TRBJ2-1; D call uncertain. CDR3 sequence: CATVGVYNEQFF. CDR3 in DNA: TGTGCCACCGTCGGAGTTTACAATGAGCAGTTCTTC.